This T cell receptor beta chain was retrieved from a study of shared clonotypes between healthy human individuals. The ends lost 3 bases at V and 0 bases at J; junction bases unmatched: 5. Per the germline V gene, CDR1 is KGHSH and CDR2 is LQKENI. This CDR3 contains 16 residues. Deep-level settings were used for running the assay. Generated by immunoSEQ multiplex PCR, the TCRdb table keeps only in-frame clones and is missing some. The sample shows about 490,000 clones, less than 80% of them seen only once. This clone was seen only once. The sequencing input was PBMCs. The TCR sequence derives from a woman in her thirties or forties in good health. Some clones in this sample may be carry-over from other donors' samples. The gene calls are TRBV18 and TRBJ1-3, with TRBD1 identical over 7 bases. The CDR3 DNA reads TGTGCCAGCTCACCGGGACAGAGGCACTCTGGAAACACCATATATTTT. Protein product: CASSPGQRHSGNTIYF. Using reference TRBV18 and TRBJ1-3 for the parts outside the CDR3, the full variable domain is NAGVMQNPRHLVRRRGQEARLRCSPMKGHSHVYWYRQLPEEGLKFMVYLQKENIIDESGMPKERFSAEFPKEGPSILRIQQVVRGDSAAYFCASSPGQRHSGNTIYFGEGSWLTVV.